This T cell receptor (beta chain) was sequenced for a study of blood T cell repertoires in COVID-19 (dated by TCRdb to 2019 to 2021). Regarding the complete study: Samples covering the acute and convalescent phases of COVID-19 were provided by collaborators in the United States, Italy and Spain. The prospective study material was composed of cDNA or gDNA derived from T cells, B-cell-depleted T cells, or PBMCs. Deeply sampled blood TCRbeta repertoires from subjects exposed to, actively infected with, or recovered from COVID-19 were included in the dataset. A freely available public database, intended as a resource for researchers studying the immune response to SARS-CoV-2, is where the repertoires were released. The samples were drawn from the first 160 participants of the ongoing ImmuneRACE study and from 950 to 1,500 subjects provided by 6 global collaborators. Sample metadata almost always included a de-identified subject ID, COVID-19 status, age in years and sex. HLA class I and class II types, where available, came from metadata supplied by the sample provider rather than from assay-based typing.

Points the paper makes about the study in general: The quantity of clinical and demographic metadata differed by source and by participant and was supplied without curation.

In the prospective study, participants were roughly 18 to 95 years old, resided in 20 to 30 geographic areas of the United States, and were enrolled through a virtual design. In the prospective study, cohorts were assigned on the basis of participant-reported clinical history obtained from a screening survey and a study questionnaire. In the prospective study, mobile phlebotomists collected whole blood, serum and a nasopharyngeal or oropharyngeal swab from each participant. Prospective study participants could optionally give additional blood draws and questionnaires over an approximately two-month period. Prospective study blood samples were shipped either frozen or at room temperature before DNA extraction. TCRbeta CDR3 regions were amplified from genomic DNA by means of the immunoSEQ Assay, a bias-controlled multiplex PCR. The published analysis was carried out like this. Within the assay, amplification of reference gene primers was used to estimate how many nucleated cells each sample contained. Sequence reads were collapsed and filtered to measure the absolute abundance of every unique TCRbeta CDR3 rearrangement. For each sample, productive Simpson clonality was calculated as the square root of Simpson's diversity index across productive rearrangements. TCRdb carries this immuneACCESS record with in-frame sequences only. Its versions omit some clonotypes, under half of them owing to an unresolved V gene in the studies checked, with the rest unexplained. For V, J and clone size, that table is used; D and trimming come from the DNA. Counted in this sample were under 250,000 clones; 80% of them appeared once. The ten largest account for around 4.7% of the sample.

Trimming takes 4 bases from V and 1 base from J, and the germline ends sit 3 bases apart. CDR1 and CDR2 were assigned from the germline V gene (reference sequence) as WNHNN and SYGVQD. The CDR3 holds 12 amino acids from the cysteine to the phenylalanine. The kept DNA is CDR3 alone, 36 bases in frame from the first base. With respect to this clone: Its antigen is unknown. Base qualities are not at hand, and no much larger clone is one base apart.

This receptor chain uses TRBV10-1 and TRBJ2-3; no D gene is confidently identified. The specimen was PBMCs or T cells enriched from blood (not recorded which). The source is a man aged 30 to 45 with acute COVID-19. The sequenced DNA is TGCGCCAGCAGTGCAGGCACAGATACGCAGTATTTT. It translates as CASSAGTDTQYF.